This T cell receptor (beta chain) was sequenced during a study of cytomegalovirus exposure and HLA in healthy donors. The CDR3 loop spans 10 amino acids. Deletions cut 5 bases from V and 8 bases from J, with 9 bases between. CDR1 is SQVTM, CDR2 ANQGSEA, per germline. Study conclusions and caveats: HLA restriction was apparent for most CMV-associated TCR beta chains in a later analysis. A link between a missense DCLRE1C variant and TCR beta V- and J-gene trimming emerged from a later analysis. Later analysis revealed greater clonal expansion in HLA-associated TCR beta chains than in equally common others.

On this clone itself: Its target is not known.

It was with 60 Vbeta and 13 Jbeta primers that the PCR ran. Assay used: immunoSEQ multiplex PCR; TCRdb lists only in-frame clones, some missing. Its listing shows approximately 75,000 clones. The gene calls are TRBV29-1 and TRBJ1-1; D not certain. This receptor was taken from a man aged 35 to 55 in good health and CMV-seronegative. The sample was PBMCs. CDR3: CSVLDPEAFF. For the CDR3, the DNA is TGCAGCGTTCTAGACCCAGAAGCTTTCTTT. The variable domain in full, completed from reference TRBV29-1 and TRBJ1-1, reads SAVISQKPSRDICQRGTSLTIQCQVDSQVTMMFWYRQQPGQSLTLIATANQGSEATYESGFVIDKFPISRPNLTFSTLTVSNMSPEDSSIYLCSVLDPEAFFGQGTRLTVV.